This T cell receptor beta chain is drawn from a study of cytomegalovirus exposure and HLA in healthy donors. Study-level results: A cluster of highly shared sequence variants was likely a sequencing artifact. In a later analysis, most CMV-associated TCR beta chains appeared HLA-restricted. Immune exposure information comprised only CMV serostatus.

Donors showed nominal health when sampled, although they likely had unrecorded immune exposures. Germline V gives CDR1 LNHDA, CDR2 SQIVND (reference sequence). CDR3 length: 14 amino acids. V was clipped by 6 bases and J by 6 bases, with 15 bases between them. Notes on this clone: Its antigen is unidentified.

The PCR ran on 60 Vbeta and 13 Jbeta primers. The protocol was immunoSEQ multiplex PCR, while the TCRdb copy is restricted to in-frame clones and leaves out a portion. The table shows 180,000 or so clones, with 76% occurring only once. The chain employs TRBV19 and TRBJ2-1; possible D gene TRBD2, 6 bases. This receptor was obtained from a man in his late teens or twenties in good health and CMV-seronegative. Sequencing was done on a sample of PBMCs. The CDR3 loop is CASSELALVNEQFF. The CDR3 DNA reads TGTGCCAGTAGCGAACTAGCTTTAGTCAATGAGCAGTTCTTC. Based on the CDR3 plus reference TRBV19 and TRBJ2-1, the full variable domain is DGGITQSPKYLFRKEGQNVTLSCEQNLNHDAMYWYRQDPGQGLRLIYYSQIVNDFQKGDIAEGYSVSREKKESFPLTVTSAQKNPTAFYLCASSELALVNEQFFGPGTRLTVL.